This entry lists 32 T cell receptor beta chains sequenced from one sample in a study of blood T cell repertoires in COVID-19. TCRdb's table, derived via immunoSEQ multiplex PCR, lists solely in-frame clones and lacks some. The top ten hold about 7% of the sample, which has roughly 69,000 clones, around 87% seen once. Specimen: peripheral blood. Source of these receptors: a man aged 50-60 years with active COVID-19.

The CDR3 DNA reads TGTGCCAGCAGTTTCCTATCCACTGAAGCTTTCTTT. Translation: CASSFLSTEAFF. The V gene is TRBV28, the J gene TRBJ1-1, with D hard to call. Trimming cost V 3 bases and J 4 bases, with 6 bases left between them. Per germline, CDR1 MDHEN and CDR2 SYDVKM. The CDR3 is 12 residues long.

The V call is TRBV6-1, the J call TRBJ2-5, with 9 bases that match TRBD2. The germline gives CDR1 MNHNS, CDR2 SASEGT. The CDR3 sequence is 14 residues long. V was clipped by 3 bases and J by 5 bases; unmatched bases: 4. The CDR3 loop is CASSEWREGETQYF. The CDR3, as DNA: TGTGCCAGCAGTGAGTGGCGGGAGGGGGAGACCCAGTACTTC.

In nucleotides, the CDR3 is TGTGCCAGCAGACCCCTTGAGCAACCTAGCACAGATACGCAGTATTTT. As protein: CASRPLEQPSTDTQYF. The chain carries TRBV28 and TRBJ2-3, with D hard to call. V was clipped by 6 bases and J by 0 bases, with 16 bases between them. The length of the CDR3 is 16 residues. Germline lookup yields CDR1 MDHEN and CDR2 SYDVKM.

This rearrangement joins TRBV7-2 to TRBJ1-2; 9 bases agree with TRBD1. The V and J ends lost 2 bases and 2 bases, in that order; junction bases with no gene match: 3. The germline V gene encodes CDR1 SGHTA and CDR2 FQGNSA. The CDR3 contains 15 residues. CDR3 coding DNA: TGTGCCAGCAGCTTACTGGGACAGGGCAACTATGGCTACACCTTC. This codes for CASSLLGQGNYGYTF.

The rearrangement joins TRBV3-1 (or the pseudogene TRBV3-2) to TRBJ2-5; TRBD2 matches at 10 bases. Germline lookup yields CDR1 LGHDT and CDR2 YNNKEL (reference sequence). The CDR3 contains 14 residues. V lost 4 bases and J lost 5; bases outside the gene matches: 4. The CDR3 loop is CASSLAGGIETQYF. The CDR3 DNA reads TGTGCCAGCAGCCTAGCGGGAGGCATCGAGACCCAGTACTTC.

As for this clone: This specimen includes other DNA sequences encoding the same CDR3. The rearrangement links TRBV5-1 to TRBJ2-5; 11 positions agree with TRBD2. V was clipped by 2 bases and J by 2 bases; unmatched bases: 2. CDR3 length equals 15 residues. Germline CDR1 SGHRS, CDR2 YFSETQ. The CDR3 is CASSLGTSGQETQYF. In DNA, the CDR3 is TGCGCCAGCAGCTTAGGGACTAGCGGACAAGAGACCCAGTACTTC. Full variable domain (remainder filled in from reference TRBV5-1 and TRBJ2-5): KAGVTQTPRYLIKTRGQQVTLSCSPISGHRSVSWYQQTPGQGLQFLFEYFSETQRNKGNFPGRFSGRQFSNSRSEMNVSTLELGDSALYLCASSLGTSGQETQYFGPGTRLLVL.

This clone was detected a few times. The V and J genes are TRBV9 and TRBJ2-7; D is undetermined. The length of the CDR3 is 14 residues. Germline values: CDR1 SGDLS, CDR2 YYNGEE. The V end lost 0 bases, the J end lost 0 bases, and 7 bases lay between the germline ends. In DNA, the CDR3 is TGTGCCAGCAGCGTAGACGGGTACTCCTACGAGCAGTACTTC. This gives the protein CASSVDGYSYEQYF.

This sequence joins TRBV19 and TRBJ1-1; 7 positions match TRBD1. The CDR3 extends over 13 amino acids. Germline V gene lookup returns CDR1 LNHDA and CDR2 SQIVND (reference sequence). J lost 3 bases, V lost 7 bases, and 5 bases had no gene match. CDR3 DNA: TGTGCCAGTACTATGACAGGGTACACTGAAGCTTTCTTT. It yields the protein CASTMTGYTEAFF.

The chain combines TRBV7-6 with TRBJ1-2; D is perhaps TRBD1 (6 bases). This CDR3 contains 14 residues. CDR1 and CDR2 (germline): SGHVS, FNYEAQ. V gave up 2 bases and J gave up 2 bases, with 9 bases separating them. The CDR3, as DNA: TGTGCCAGCAGCTTAAGGCAGGGGAACTATGGCTACACCTTC. Translated: CASSLRQGNYGYTF.

This clone was found once. The rearrangement links TRBV19 to TRBJ2-5, with TRBD2 matching over 7 bases. The ends lost 3 bases at V and 3 bases at J; junction bases unmatched: 7. CDR1 is LNHDA, CDR2 SQIVND, per germline (reference sequence). This CDR3 comprises 15 residues. Here the CDR3 DNA reads TGTGCCAGTAGTATCGGCGCGAGCGGGGAAGAGACCCAGTACTTC. Its protein product is CASSIGASGEETQYF.

J is TRBJ2-7 and V is TRBV6-7, with 9 bases matching TRBD1. TRBV6-7 is noted as an ORF with a role that remains uncertain. V shed 9 bases, J shed 5 bases, and the junction held 14 bases outside the gene matches. This CDR3 comprises 15 residues. In nucleotides, the CDR3 is TGTGCCAGACTCGGTTGTGGACAGGGGCTCAACGAGCAGTACTTC. This gives the protein CARLGCGQGLNEQYF.

The V and J genes are TRBV2 and TRBJ2-2; 7 bases are a match to TRBD1. The CDR3 totals 15 residues. J lost 4 bases, V lost 4 bases, and 6 bases had no gene match. The germline V gene encodes CDR1 SNHLY and CDR2 FYNNEI. The CDR3 region is CASSGEGAGTGELFF. The CDR3 DNA reads TGTGCCAGCAGTGGTGAGGGGGCGGGCACCGGGGAGCTGTTTTTT.

The gene calls are TRBV5-1 and TRBJ2-3; 8 nucleotides align to TRBD2. The junction had 5 bases not matched to a gene; V was cut back by 0 bases and J by 2 bases. Germline lookup yields CDR1 SGHRS and CDR2 YFSETQ. The CDR3 contains 16 residues. CDR3 protein: CASSLARGGNTDTQYF. The DNA of the CDR3 is TGCGCCAGCAGCTTGGCCCGCGGGGGGAACACAGATACGCAGTATTTT.

This chain joins TRBV4-2 and TRBJ2-1; 9 positions match TRBD2. Germline V lookup: CDR1 LGHNA, CDR2 YNFKEQ. The CDR3 consists of 16 residues. V trimming: 0 bases; J trimming: 2 bases; junction bases outside the gene matches: 2. CDR3 coding DNA: TGTGCCAGCAGCCAAGATCCTAGCGGGACCTACAATGAGCAGTTCTTC. Residues: CASSQDPSGTYNEQFF.

The V and J genes are TRBV5-6 and TRBJ2-4; 7 bases line up with TRBD2. The V segment lost 0 bases and the J segment 3 bases; nucleotides outside the gene matches: 12. Germline assignment: CDR1 SGHDT and CDR2 YYEEEE. The CDR3 is 18 amino acids. The chain's CDR3 is CASSLVVGGSGVKNIQYF. The CDR3 DNA is TGTGCCAGCAGCTTGGTGGTCGGCGGGAGTGGGGTCAAAAACATTCAGTACTTC.

V and J are TRBV6-4 and TRBJ2-2; 9 bases line up with TRBD1. V dropped 8 bases and J dropped 6; count of bases not matched to a gene: 4. Germline CDR1 is MRHNA and CDR2 is SNTAGT. The CDR3 is 13 residues long. This CDR3 is CASRQGEAGELFF. The CDR3 DNA reads TGTGCCAGCCGACAGGGGGAGGCCGGGGAGCTGTTTTTT.

The chain joins TRBV7-2 to TRBJ1-1; D is possibly TRBD1 (5 bases). Deletions cut 1 base from V and 7 bases from J, with 13 bases between. The length of the CDR3 is 14 residues. Germline CDR1 SGHTA, CDR2 FQGNSA. CDR3 in amino acids: CASSLEWTSGEAFF. The CDR3 coding sequence is TGTGCCAGCAGCTTAGAGTGGACATCGGGTGAAGCTTTCTTT. The variable domain in full, with the rest retrieved from reference TRBV7-2 and TRBJ1-1, is GAGVSQSPSNKVTEKGKDVELRCDPISGHTALYWYRQSLGQGLEFLIYFQGNSAPDKSGLPSDRFSAERTGGSVSTLTIQRTQQEDSAVYLCASSLEWTSGEAFFGQGTRLTVV.

For the CDR3, the DNA is TGTGCCAGCAGCCTAAGCACGGGGTCGGCTTTCTTT. Protein product: CASSLSTGSAFF. The chain couples TRBV7-2 to TRBJ1-1, with D unclear. Trimming removed 5 bases from V and 11 bases from J, with 15 bases in between. The CDR3 consists of 12 residues. Germline lookup yields CDR1 SGHTA and CDR2 FQGNSA.

This chain links TRBV6-6 with TRBJ1-2; 7 bases match TRBD1. The trim removed 4 bases at V and 4 bases at J, leaving 9 bases unmatched. From germline, CDR1 is MNHNY and CDR2 SVGAGI (reference sequence). The CDR3 length is 15 residues. The CDR3 nucleotides read TGTGCCAGCAGTTCGACTGGACAGGCCAGCTATGGCTACACCTTC. Translated, it gives CASSSTGQASYGYTF.

This rearrangement joins TRBV5-1 to TRBJ2-7; tentative D call: TRBD2 (6 bases). V gave up 0 bases and J gave up 4 bases, with 11 bases separating them. This CDR3 is built from 14 residues. Per the germline V gene, CDR1 is SGHRS and CDR2 is YFSETQ. Written as DNA, the CDR3 is TGCGCCAGCAGCTTGGGTTGGGAGGATTACGAGCAGTACTTC. Amino acids: CASSLGWEDYEQYF.

V is TRBV6-5 and J is TRBJ2-5; D is unresolved. The germline V and J ends were trimmed by 2 bases and 3 bases, with 7 bases remaining between them. The CDR3 runs 13 residues. The V gene's germline CDR1 is MNHEY and CDR2 SVGAGI. The CDR3 is CASSYVSKETQYF. CDR3 in DNA: TGTGCCAGCAGTTACGTCTCTAAAGAGACCCAGTACTTC.

This clone was picked up a small number of times. Other DNA sequences in this sample translate to the same CDR3. The rearrangement links TRBV19 to TRBJ1-2, with D unclear. The CDR3 has 13 residues. Germline CDR1 LNHDA, CDR2 SQIVND (reference sequence). V was shortened by 3 bases and J by 2 bases, with 7 bases between the two germline ends. CDR3 bases: TGTGCCAGTAGTATCGGGGTCAACTATGGCTACACCTTC. This encodes CASSIGVNYGYTF.

The chain carries TRBV6-5 and TRBJ1-1; D gene ambiguous. Germline values: CDR1 MNHEY, CDR2 SVGAGI. The CDR3 has 14 residues. Trimming left V 2 bases short and J 1 base short, with 8 bases between. CDR3 protein: CASSYIQTNTEAFF. Written as DNA, the CDR3 is TGTGCCAGCAGTTACATACAGACGAACACTGAAGCTTTCTTT.

Only one count was recorded for this clone. The chain uses TRBV3-1 (or the pseudogene TRBV3-2) and TRBJ2-1; 7 bases line up with TRBD2. The CDR3 contains 11 residues. Germline V lookup: CDR1 LGHDT, CDR2 YNNKEL (reference sequence). V was pared by 11 bases and J by 6 bases, with 4 bases of the junction left unmatched. The CDR3 DNA sequence: TGTGCCTCCGGGGGGTTCAATGAGCAGTTCTTC. Its protein product is CASGGFNEQFF.

V is TRBV5-8 and J is TRBJ1-5, with D unclear. From germline, CDR1 is SGHTS and CDR2 YDEGEE. The ends were cut back, 6 bases at V and 0 bases at J, with 13 bases in the middle. CDR3 length equals 15 residues. CDR3 DNA: TGTGCCAGCACCCGGCGGCAGATTAGCAATCAGCCCCAGCATTTT. As protein: CASTRRQISNQPQHF.

This chain joins TRBV4-2 and TRBJ2-2, with 10 nucleotides matching TRBD2. There are 16 residues in the CDR3. J gave up 5 bases and V 2 bases, and 5 bases lay outside the gene matches. Per the germline V gene, CDR1 is LGHNA and CDR2 is YNFKEQ. The CDR3 spells CASSQSPTSGTGELFF. In DNA form, the CDR3 reads TGTGCCAGCAGCCAATCCCCGACTAGCGGGACCGGGGAGCTGTTTTTT.

The rearrangement uses TRBV27 and TRBJ2-1, with D perhaps TRBD2 (6 bases). The CDR3 runs to 15 residues. CDR1 is MNHEY and CDR2 is SMNVEV in the germline V gene (reference sequence). The germline V and J ends were trimmed by 4 bases and 5 bases, with 15 bases remaining between them. CDR3 DNA: TGTGCCAGCAGTTCCGGAGGGTGGGGTAACAATGAGCAGTTCTTC. Its translation: CASSSGGWGNNEQFF.

This clone was counted between two and nine times. CDR3 in amino acids: CAWSRRRENTEAFF. CDR3 sequence (DNA): TGTGCCTGGAGTCGTCGACGGGAGAACACTGAAGCTTTCTTT. The rearrangement uses TRBV30 and TRBJ1-1; D remains ambiguous. Looked up from germline, CDR1 is GTSNPN and CDR2 is SVGIG (reference sequence). Between the trimmed V and J ends, which lost 2 bases and 1 base, there was a span of 11 bases. The CDR3 consists of 14 residues.

V gene TRBV6-5 combines with J gene TRBJ1-2; 8 bases are a match to TRBD1. The V gene's germline CDR1 is MNHEY and CDR2 SVGAGI. This CDR3 spans 11 amino acids. Trimming took 8 bases from V and 8 from J; bases not matched to a gene: 4. CDR3 region: CASRQGFGYTF. In DNA, the CDR3 is TGTGCCAGCCGACAGGGGTTCGGCTACACCTTC.

The chain joins TRBV6-4 to TRBJ2-3; D possibly corresponds to TRBD2 (5 bases). Germline V CDR1 and CDR2: MRHNA, SNTAGT. Trimming stripped 10 bases from V and 1 base from J, with 15 bases between. CDR3 length: 14 residues. DNA for the CDR3: TGTGCCACCTCGCTGAGCGGAGGCACAGATACGCAGTATTTT. Protein product: CATSLSGGTDTQYF.

About this clone: One junction end does not reproduce the germline sequence, and a read error may be involved. The chain couples TRBV12-3 or TRBV12-4 to TRBJ2-7; D perhaps matches TRBD1 (6 bases). CDR3 size: 13 residues. The DNA of the CDR3 is TGTGCCAGCAGTCCAGCCTCCTGGGACATCCCTGTCTTC. Translation: CASSPASWDIPVF.

The rearrangement links TRBV11-2 to TRBJ2-1, with 12 bases fitting TRBD2. The CDR3 has 14 residues. J lost 7 bases, V lost 5 bases, and 3 bases had no gene match. Germline V lookup: CDR1 SGHAT, CDR2 FQNNGV. This CDR3 reads CASSGGTSGNEQFF. DNA of the CDR3: TGTGCCAGCAGCGGCGGGACTAGCGGGAATGAGCAGTTCTTC.